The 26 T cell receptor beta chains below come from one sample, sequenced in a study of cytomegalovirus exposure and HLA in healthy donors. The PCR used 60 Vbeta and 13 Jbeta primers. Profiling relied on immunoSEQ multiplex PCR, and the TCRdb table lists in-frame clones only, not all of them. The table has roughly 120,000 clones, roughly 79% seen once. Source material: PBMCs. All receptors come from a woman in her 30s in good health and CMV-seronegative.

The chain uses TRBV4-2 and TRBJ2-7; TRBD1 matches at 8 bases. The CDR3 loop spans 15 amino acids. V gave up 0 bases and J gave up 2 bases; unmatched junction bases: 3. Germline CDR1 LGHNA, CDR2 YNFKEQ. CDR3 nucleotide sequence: TGTGCCAGCAGCCAAGAACTCAGGGGGCCCTACGAGCAGTACTTC. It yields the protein CASSQELRGPYEQYF.

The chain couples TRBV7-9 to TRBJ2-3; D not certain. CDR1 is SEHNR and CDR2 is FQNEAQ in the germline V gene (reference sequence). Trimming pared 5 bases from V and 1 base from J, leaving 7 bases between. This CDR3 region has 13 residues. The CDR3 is CASSPSRTDTQYF. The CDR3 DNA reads TGTGCCAGCAGCCCGTCTCGCACAGATACGCAGTATTTT.

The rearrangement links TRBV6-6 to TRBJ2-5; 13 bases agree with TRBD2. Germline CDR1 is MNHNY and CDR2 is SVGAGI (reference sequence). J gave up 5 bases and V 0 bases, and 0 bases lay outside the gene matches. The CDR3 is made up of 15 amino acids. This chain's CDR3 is CASSYSTSGRETQYF. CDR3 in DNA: TGTGCCAGCAGTTACTCGACTAGCGGGAGGGAGACCCAGTACTTC.

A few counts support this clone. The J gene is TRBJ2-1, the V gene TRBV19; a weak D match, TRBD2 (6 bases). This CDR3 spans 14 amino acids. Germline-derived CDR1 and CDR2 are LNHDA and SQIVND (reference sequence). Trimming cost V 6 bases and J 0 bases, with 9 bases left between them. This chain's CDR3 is CASRPGVSYNEQFF. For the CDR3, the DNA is TGTGCCAGTAGGCCGGGGGTCTCCTACAATGAGCAGTTCTTC. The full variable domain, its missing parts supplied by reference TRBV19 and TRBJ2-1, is DGGITQSPKYLFRKEGQNVTLSCEQNLNHDAMYWYRQDPGQGLRLIYYSQIVNDFQKGDIAEGYSVSREKKESFPLTVTSAQKNPTAFYLCASRPGVSYNEQFFGPGTRLTVL.

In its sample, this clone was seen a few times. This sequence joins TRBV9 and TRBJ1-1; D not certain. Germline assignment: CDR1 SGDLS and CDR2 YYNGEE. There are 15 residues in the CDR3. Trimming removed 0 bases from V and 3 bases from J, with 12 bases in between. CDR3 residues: CASSVGGGSDTEAFF. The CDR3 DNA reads TGTGCCAGCAGCGTAGGAGGAGGGTCGGACACTGAAGCTTTCTTT.

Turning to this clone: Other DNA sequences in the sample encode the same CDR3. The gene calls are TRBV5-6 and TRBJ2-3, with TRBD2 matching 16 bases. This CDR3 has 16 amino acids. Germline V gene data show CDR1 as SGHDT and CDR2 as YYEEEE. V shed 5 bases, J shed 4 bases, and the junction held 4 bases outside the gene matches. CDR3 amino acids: CASRLGLAGGSDTQYF. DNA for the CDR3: TGTGCCAGCAGACTGGGACTAGCGGGAGGGTCAGATACGCAGTATTTT. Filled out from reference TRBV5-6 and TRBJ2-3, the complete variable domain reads DAGVTQSPTHLIKTRGQQVTLRCSPKSGHDTVSWYQQALGQGPQFIFQYYEEEERQRGNFPDRFSGHQFPNYSSELNVNALLLGDSALYLCASRLGLAGGSDTQYFGPGTRLTVL.

CDR3 sequence: CASSQGSAFHSGANVLTF. The CDR3 nucleotides read TGTGCCAGCAGCCAAGGCAGCGCCTTTCACTCTGGGGCCAACGTCCTGACTTTC. The chain has TRBV4-2 and TRBJ2-6; D is unclear. This CDR3 has 18 residues. Germline V CDR1 and CDR2: LGHNA, YNFKEQ. V was cut by 1 base and J by 0 bases, with 13 bases left in between.

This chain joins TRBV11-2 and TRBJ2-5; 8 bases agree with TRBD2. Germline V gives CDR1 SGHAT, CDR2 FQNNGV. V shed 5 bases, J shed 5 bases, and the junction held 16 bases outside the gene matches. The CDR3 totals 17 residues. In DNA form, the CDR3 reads TGTGCCAGCAGCCGCCCCACGGGACTAGAGGTTGTGGAGACCCAGTACTTC. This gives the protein CASSRPTGLEVVETQYF.

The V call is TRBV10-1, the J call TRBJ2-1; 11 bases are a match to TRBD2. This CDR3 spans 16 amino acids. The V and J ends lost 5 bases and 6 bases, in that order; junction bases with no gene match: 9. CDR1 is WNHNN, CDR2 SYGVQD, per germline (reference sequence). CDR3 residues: CASSRQLAGERNEQFF. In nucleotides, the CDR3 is TGCGCCAGCAGTAGACAACTAGCGGGAGAGCGCAATGAGCAGTTCTTC.

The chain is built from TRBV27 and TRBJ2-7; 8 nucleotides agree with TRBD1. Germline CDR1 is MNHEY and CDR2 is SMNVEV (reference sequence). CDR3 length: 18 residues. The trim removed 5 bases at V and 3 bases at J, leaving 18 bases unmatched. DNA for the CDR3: TGTGCCAGCAGTCCCTATTCGACAGGGGCCCGTAGTTACTACGAGCAGTACTTC. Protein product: CASSPYSTGARSYYEQYF.

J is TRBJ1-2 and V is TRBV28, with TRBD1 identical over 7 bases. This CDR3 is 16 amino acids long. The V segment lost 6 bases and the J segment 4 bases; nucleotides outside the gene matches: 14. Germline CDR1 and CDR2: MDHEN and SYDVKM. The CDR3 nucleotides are TGTGCCAGCAGAGAGAACAGGGGAAAATCGAGCTATGGCTACACCTTC. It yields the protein CASRENRGKSSYGYTF.

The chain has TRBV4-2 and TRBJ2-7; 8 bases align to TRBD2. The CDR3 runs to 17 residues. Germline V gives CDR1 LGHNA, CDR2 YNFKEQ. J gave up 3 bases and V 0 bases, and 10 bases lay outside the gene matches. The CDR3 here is CASSQEEAGGGFYEQYF. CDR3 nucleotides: TGTGCCAGCAGCCAAGAGGAGGCGGGGGGCGGTTTCTACGAGCAGTACTTC.

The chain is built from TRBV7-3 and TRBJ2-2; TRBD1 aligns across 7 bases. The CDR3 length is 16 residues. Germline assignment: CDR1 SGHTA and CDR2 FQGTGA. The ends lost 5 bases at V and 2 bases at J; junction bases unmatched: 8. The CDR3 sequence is CASSPRGGRNTGELFF. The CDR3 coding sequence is TGTGCCAGCAGCCCCAGAGGGGGCAGAAACACCGGGGAGCTGTTTTTT.

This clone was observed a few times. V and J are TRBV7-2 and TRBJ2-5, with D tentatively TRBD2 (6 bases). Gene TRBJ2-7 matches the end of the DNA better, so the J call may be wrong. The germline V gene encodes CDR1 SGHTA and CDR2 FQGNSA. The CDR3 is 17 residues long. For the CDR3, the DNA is TGTGCCAGCAGCTTAGCGCGACTAGACGAGAGCTCCTACGAGCAGTACTTC. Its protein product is CASSLARLDESSYEQYF.

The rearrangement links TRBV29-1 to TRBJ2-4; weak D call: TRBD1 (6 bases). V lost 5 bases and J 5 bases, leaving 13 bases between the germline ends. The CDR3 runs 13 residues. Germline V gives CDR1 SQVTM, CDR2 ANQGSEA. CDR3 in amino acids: CSVWTVYQNIQYF. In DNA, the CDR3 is TGCAGCGTTTGGACAGTCTATCAAAACATTCAGTACTTC.

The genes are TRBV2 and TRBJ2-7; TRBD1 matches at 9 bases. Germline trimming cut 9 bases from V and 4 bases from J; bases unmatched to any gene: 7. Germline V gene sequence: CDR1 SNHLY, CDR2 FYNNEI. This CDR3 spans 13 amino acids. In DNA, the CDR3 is TGTGCCAGGGGACAGGGAGAAGGATACGAGCAGTACTTC. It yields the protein CARGQGEGYEQYF.

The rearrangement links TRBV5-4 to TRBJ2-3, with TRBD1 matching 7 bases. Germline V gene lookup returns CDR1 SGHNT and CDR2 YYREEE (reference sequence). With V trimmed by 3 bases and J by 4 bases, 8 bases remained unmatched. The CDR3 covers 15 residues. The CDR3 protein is CASSSRTGPADTQYF. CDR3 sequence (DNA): TGTGCCAGCAGCTCCAGGACAGGACCCGCAGATACGCAGTATTTT.

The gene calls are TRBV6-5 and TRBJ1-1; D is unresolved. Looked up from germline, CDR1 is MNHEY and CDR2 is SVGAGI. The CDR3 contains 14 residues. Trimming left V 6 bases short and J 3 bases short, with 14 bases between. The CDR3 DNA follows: TGTGCCAGCAGCGCCCTGGGAGACGACACTGAAGCTTTCTTT. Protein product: CASSALGDDTEAFF.

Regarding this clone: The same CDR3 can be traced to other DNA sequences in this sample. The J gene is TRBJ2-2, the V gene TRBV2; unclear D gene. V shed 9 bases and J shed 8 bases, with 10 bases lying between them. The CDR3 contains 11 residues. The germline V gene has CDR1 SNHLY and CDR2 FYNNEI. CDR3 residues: CASRLAGELFF. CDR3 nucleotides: TGTGCCAGTCGTCTTGCGGGGGAGCTGTTTTTT. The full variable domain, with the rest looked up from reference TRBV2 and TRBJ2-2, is EPEVTQTPSHQVTQMGQEVILRCVPISNHLYFYWYRQILGQKVEFLVSFYNNEISEKSEIFDDQFSVERPDGSNFTLKIRSTKLEDSAMYFCASRLAGELFFGEGSRLTVL.

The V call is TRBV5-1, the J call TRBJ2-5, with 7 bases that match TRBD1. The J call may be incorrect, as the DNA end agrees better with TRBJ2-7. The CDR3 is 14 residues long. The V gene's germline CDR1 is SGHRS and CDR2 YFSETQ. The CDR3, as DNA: TGCGCCAGCAGCACTCGACAGGGACCGGTCGAGCAGTACTTC. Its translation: CASSTRQGPVEQYF.

The CDR3 here is CASSQDWTDGYEQYF. The DNA of the CDR3 is TGCGCCAGCAGCCAAGATTGGACAGACGGCTACGAGCAGTACTTC. The rearrangement joins TRBV4-3 to TRBJ2-7, with a possible D match to TRBD1 (6 bases). The germline V and J ends were trimmed by 0 bases and 3 bases, with 12 bases remaining between them. This CDR3 region has 15 residues. Germline CDR1 reads LGHNA; CDR2 reads YSLEER.

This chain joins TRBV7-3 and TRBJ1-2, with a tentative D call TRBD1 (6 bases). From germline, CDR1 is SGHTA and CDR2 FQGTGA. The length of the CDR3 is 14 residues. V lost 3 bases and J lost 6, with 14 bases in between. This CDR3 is CASSLLGQRDGYTF. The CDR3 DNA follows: TGTGCCAGCAGCTTGCTAGGACAGAGAGATGGCTACACCTTC.

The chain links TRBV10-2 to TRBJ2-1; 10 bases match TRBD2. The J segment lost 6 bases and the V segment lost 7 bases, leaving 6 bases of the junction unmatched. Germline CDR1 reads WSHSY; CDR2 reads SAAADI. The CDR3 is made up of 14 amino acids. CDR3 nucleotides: TGCGCCAGCATGTCACTAGCGGGAATCAATGAGCAGTTCTTC. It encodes CASMSLAGINEQFF.

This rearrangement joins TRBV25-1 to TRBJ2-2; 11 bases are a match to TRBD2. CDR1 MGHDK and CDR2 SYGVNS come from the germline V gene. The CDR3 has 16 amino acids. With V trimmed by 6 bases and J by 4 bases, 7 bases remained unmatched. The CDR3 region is CASSQTSGTSTGELFF. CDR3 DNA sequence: TGTGCCAGCAGCCAGACTAGCGGGACGAGCACCGGGGAGCTGTTTTTT.

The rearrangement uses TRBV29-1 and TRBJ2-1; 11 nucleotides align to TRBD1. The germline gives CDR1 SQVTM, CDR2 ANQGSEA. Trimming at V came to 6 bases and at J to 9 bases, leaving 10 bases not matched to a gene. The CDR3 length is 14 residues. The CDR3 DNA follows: TGCAGCGTCGGAACCGGACAGGGGGCTGGTGAGCAGTTCTTC. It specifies CSVGTGQGAGEQFF.

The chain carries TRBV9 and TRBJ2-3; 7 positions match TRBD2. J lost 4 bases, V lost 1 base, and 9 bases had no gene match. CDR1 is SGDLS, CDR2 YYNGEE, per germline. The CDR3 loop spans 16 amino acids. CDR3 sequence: CASSVLGGSSSDTQYF. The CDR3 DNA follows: TGTGCCAGCAGCGTATTAGGCGGGAGTAGCTCAGATACGCAGTATTTT.